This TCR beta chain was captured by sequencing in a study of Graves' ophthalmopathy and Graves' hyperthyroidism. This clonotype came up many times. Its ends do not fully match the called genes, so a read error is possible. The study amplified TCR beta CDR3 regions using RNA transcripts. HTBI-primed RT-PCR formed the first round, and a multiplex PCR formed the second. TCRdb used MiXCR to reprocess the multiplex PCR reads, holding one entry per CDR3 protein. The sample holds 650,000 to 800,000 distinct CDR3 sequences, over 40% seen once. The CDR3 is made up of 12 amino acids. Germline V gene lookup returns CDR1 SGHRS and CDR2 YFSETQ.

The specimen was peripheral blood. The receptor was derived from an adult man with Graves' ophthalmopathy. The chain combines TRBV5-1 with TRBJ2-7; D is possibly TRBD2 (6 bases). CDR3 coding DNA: TGTGCCAGCCGCGGGGAGAGCTACGAGCAGTACTTC. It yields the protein CASRGESYEQYF.